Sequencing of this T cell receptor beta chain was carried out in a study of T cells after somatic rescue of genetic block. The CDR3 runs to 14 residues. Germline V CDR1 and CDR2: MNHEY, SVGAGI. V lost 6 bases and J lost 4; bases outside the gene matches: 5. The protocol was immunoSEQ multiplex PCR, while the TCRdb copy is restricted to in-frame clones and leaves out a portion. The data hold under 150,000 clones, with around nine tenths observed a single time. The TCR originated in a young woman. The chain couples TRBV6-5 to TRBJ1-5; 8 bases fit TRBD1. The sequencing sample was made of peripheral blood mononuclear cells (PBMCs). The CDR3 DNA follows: TGTGCCAGCAGAAAACGGACAGGGAATCAGCCCCAGCATTTT. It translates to CASRKRTGNQPQHF.